The present entry profiles one T cell receptor (beta chain) with its context. Its binding antigen is unknown. Per-nucleotide qualities are absent, and no much larger clonotype sits a single base away. This entry is derived from a study of regulatory and conventional T cells in breast cancer (dated by TCRdb to the mid-2010s). Looking up the germline V gene yields CDR1 SGHNT and CDR2 YENEEA. The V end gives up 3 bases and the J end 5 bases, leaving 6 bases in the junction not matched to a gene. The CDR3, from cysteine to phenylalanine, totals 15 residues. Only the CDR3 portion is preserved as DNA: 45 bases, with reading frame beginning at the first base. Receptors were amplified or captured by PCR. The reads were generated on an Illumina MiSeq. The public reads were reprocessed in TCRdb via fastp at Q25 and MiXCR, keeping in-frame beta chains. Each CDR3 protein gets just one entry, which takes the most common genes and DNA from the rows behind it. The sample yields around 16,000 distinct CDR3 sequences; approximately 35% were counted once. Clones ranked in the top ten supply approximately 1.6% of the sample.

The sample was conventional T cells from blood. The source of this sequence is a female donor in good health. The sequence links TRBV11-3 to TRBJ2-1; 8 bases in the junction line up with TRBD2. The bases read TGTGCCAGCAGCTTGAGACTAGCGCAGCACAATGAGCAGTTCTTC. Its translation is CASSLRLAQHNEQFF.